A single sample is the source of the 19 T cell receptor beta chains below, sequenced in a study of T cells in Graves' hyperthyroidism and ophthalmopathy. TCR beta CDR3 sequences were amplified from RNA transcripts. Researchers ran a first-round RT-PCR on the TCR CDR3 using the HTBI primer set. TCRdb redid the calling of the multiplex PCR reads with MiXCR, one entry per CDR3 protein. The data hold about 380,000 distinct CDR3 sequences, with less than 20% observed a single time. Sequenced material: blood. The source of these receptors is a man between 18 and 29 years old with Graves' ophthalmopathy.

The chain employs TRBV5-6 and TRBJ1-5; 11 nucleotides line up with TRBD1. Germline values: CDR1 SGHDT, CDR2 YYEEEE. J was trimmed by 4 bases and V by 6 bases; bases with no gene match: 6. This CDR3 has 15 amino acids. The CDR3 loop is CASIPRDRGNQPQHF. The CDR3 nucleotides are TGTGCCAGCATCCCGAGGGACAGGGGGAATCAGCCCCAGCATTTT. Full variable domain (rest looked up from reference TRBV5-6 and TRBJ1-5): DAGVTQSPTHLIKTRGQQVTLRCSPKSGHDTVSWYQQALGQGPQFIFQYYEEEERQRGNFPDRFSGHQFPNYSSELNVNALLLGDSALYLCASIPRDRGNQPQHFGDGTRLSIL.

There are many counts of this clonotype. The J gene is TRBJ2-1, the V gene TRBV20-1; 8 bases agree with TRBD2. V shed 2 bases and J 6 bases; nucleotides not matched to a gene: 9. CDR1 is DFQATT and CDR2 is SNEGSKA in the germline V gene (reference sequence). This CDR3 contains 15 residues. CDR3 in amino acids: CSARPNWTSRNEQFF. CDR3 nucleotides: TGCAGTGCTAGACCGAACTGGACTAGCCGCAATGAGCAGTTCTTC.

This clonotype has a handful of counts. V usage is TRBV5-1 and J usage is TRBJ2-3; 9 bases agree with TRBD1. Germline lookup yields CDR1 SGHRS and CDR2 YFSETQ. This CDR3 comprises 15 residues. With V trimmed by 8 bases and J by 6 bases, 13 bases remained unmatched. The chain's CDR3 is CASTIRDRELDTQYF. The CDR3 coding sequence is TGCGCCAGTACCATTCGGGACAGGGAACTGGATACGCAGTATTTT.

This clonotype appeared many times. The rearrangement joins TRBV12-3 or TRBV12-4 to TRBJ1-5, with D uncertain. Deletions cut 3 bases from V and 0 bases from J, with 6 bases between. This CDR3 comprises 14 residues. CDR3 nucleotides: TGTGCCAGCAGTTTTAAAGATAGCAATCAGCCCCAGCATTTT. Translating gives CASSFKDSNQPQHF.

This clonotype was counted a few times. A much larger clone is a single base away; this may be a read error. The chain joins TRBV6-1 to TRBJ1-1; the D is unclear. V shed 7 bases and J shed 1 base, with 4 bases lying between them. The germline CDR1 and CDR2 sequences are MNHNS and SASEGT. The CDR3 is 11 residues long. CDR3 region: CASKQNTEAFF. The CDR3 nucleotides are TGTGCCAGCAAACAGAACACTGAAGCTTTCTTT.

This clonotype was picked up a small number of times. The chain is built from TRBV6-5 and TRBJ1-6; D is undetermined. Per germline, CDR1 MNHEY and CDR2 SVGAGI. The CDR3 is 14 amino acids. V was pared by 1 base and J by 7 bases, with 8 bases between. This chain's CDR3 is CASSYWRTNSPLHF. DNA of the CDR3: TGTGCCAGCAGTTACTGGAGGACCAATTCACCCCTCCACTTT.

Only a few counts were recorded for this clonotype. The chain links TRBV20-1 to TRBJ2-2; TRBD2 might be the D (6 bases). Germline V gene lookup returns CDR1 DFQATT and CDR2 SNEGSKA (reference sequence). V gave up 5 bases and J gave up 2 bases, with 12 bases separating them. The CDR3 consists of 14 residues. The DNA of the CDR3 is TGCAGTGCTCTTCCGGGAGCAAACACCGGGGAGCTGTTTTTT. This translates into CSALPGANTGELFF.

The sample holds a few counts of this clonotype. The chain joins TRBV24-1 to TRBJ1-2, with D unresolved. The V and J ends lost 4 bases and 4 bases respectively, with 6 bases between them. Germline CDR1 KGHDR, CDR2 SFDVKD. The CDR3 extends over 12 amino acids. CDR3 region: CATSEVGYGYTF. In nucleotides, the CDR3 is TGTGCCACCAGTGAGGTCGGCTATGGCTACACCTTC.

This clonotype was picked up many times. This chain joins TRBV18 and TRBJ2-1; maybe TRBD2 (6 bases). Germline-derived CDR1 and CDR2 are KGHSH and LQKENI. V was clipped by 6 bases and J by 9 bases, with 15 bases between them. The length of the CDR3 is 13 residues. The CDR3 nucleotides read TGTGCCAGCTCGCCGCCTGGGGGGACTGAGCAGTTCTTC. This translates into CASSPPGGTEQFF.

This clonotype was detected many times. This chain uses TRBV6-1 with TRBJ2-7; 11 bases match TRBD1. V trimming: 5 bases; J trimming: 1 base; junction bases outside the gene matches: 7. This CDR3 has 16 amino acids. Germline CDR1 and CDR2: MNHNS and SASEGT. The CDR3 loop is CASSRSRDRGSYEQYF. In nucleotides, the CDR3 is TGTGCCAGCAGTCGTTCCCGGGACAGGGGGTCCTACGAGCAGTACTTC.

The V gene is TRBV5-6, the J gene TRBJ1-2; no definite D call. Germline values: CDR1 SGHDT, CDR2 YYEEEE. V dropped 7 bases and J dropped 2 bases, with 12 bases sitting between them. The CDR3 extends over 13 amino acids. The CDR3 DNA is TGTGCCAGCGGAAGACGGGAGAACTATGGCTACACCTTC. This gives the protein CASGRRENYGYTF.

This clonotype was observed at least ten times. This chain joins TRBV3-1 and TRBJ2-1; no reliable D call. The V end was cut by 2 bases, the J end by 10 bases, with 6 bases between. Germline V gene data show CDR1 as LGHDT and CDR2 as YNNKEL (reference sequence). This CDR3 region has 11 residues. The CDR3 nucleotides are TGTGCCAGCAGCCAATTGGGAGAGCAGTTCTTC. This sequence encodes CASSQLGEQFF.

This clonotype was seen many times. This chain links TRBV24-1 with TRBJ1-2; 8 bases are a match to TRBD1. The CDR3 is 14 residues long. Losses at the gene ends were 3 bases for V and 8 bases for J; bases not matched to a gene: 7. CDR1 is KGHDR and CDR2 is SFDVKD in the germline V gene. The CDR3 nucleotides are TGTGCCACCAGTGATCCGTGGACAGGGAACGGCTACACCTTC. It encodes CATSDPWTGNGYTF.

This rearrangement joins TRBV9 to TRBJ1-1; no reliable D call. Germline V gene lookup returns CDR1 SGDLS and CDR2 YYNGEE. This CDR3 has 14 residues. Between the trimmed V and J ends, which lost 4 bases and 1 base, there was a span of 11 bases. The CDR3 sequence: CASSTGLPNTEAFF. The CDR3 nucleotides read TGTGCCAGCAGCACCGGACTCCCGAACACTGAAGCTTTCTTT.

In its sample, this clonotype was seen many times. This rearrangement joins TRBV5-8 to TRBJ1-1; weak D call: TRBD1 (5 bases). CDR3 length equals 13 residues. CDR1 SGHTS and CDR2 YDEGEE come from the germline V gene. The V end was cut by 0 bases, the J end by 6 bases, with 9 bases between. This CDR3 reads CASSLEGLSEAFF. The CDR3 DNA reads TGTGCCAGCAGCTTGGAGGGACTCTCTGAAGCTTTCTTT.

CDR3 sequence (DNA): TGCGCCAGCAGCCAAGAAGGGGGACAGGGGCGCGATCAGCCCCAGCATTTT. This translates into CASSQEGGQGRDQPQHF. This chain links TRBV4-1 with TRBJ1-5; 10 nucleotides align to TRBD1. CDR1 is MGHRA, CDR2 YSYEKL, per germline. There are 17 residues in the CDR3. With 0 bases clipped from V and 5 bases from J, the junction kept 7 bases outside the gene matches.

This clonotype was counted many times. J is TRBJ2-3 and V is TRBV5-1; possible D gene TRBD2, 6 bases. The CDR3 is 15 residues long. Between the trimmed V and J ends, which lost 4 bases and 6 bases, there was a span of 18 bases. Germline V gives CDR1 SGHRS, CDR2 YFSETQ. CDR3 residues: CASSPGTPKGDTQYF. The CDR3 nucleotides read TGCGCCAGCAGCCCAGGGACTCCCAAGGGGGATACGCAGTATTTT.

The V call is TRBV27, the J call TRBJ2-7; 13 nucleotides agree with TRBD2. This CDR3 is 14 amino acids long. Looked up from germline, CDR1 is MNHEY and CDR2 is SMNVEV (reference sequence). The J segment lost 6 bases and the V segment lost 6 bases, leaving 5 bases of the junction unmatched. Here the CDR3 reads CASSPLAGGLEQYF. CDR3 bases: TGTGCCAGCAGCCCACTAGCGGGGGGGCTCGAGCAGTACTTC.

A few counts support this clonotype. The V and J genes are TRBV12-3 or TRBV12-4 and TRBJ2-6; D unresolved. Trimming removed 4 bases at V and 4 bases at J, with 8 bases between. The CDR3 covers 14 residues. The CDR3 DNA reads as TGTGCCAGCAGTTCCGGTCCCGGGGCCAACGTCCTGACTTTC. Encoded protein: CASSSGPGANVLTF.